These 22 T cell receptor beta chains came from one sample sequenced in a study of technical replicates of blood from a few donors. Measured with immunoSEQ multiplex PCR; TCRdb has only the in-frame clones, and not every one. This sample has 50,000 to 65,000 clones; under 90% occur once, and the top ten carry 4% to 5.5%. The sequenced material came from PBMCs. The receptor source for this set is a human donor in good health. Some clones in this sample may be carry-over from other donors' samples.

The chain combines TRBV4-3 with TRBJ2-1; D might be TRBD2 (5 bases). CDR3 size: 13 residues. Trimming pared 1 base from V and 7 bases from J, leaving 8 bases between. CDR1 and CDR2 (germline): LGHNA, YSLEER. CDR3 sequence reads: CASSQGPGNEQFF. The CDR3 nucleotides read TGCGCCAGCAGCCAAGGTCCGGGGAATGAGCAGTTCTTC.

The CDR3 DNA sequence: TGCGCCAGCAGCCCGGGACTAAACCCTGAAGCTTTCTTT. Its translation: CASSPGLNPEAFF. The J gene is TRBJ1-1, the V gene TRBV5-1; a possible D gene is TRBD1 (5 bases). Trimming stripped 4 bases from V and 6 bases from J, with 13 bases between. CDR3 length equals 13 residues. Per the germline V gene, CDR1 is SGHRS and CDR2 is YFSETQ.

The chain recombines TRBV7-2 with TRBJ1-2, with 9 bases matching TRBD1. V lost 4 bases, J lost 8 bases, and 11 bases stayed unmatched. CDR3 length: 15 residues. Looked up from germline, CDR1 is SGHTA and CDR2 is FQGNSA. CDR3 nucleotides: TGTGCCAGCAGCTCAACTACAGGGGGCGCAGGAGGCTACACCTTC. Translation gives CASSSTTGGAGGYTF.

This chain links TRBV19 with TRBJ1-1; 7 bases align to TRBD1. The germline CDR1 and CDR2 sequences are LNHDA and SQIVND (reference sequence). After removal of 10 bases from V and 4 bases from J, the junction contained 9 bases not matched to a gene. The CDR3 length is 13 residues. The CDR3 coding sequence is TGTGCCACCACCGGGACAGTGGGCACTGAAGCTTTCTTT. Amino acids: CATTGTVGTEAFF.

The rearrangement uses TRBV18 and TRBJ2-7, with D possibly being TRBD1 (6 bases). The V and J ends lost 2 bases and 3 bases respectively, with 8 bases between them. In germline, CDR1 is KGHSH, CDR2 LQKENI. This CDR3 is built from 13 residues. DNA of the CDR3: TGTGCCAGCTCACCAGGCAGGGGCTACGAGCAGTACTTC. Protein sequence: CASSPGRGYEQYF.

This clone was counted a few times. The CDR3 sequence: CASSQGYGTDYNEQFF. The CDR3 DNA reads as TGTGCCAGCAGCCAAGGTTACGGGACAGACTACAATGAGCAGTTCTTC. The chain couples TRBV4-2 to TRBJ2-1, with 7 bases aligning to TRBD1. The CDR3 totals 16 residues. Per germline, CDR1 LGHNA and CDR2 YNFKEQ. Trimming at V came to 1 base and at J to 3 bases, leaving 6 bases not matched to a gene.

The chain combines TRBV13 with TRBJ1-1; possibly TRBD1 for D (5 bases). The CDR3 contains 13 residues. V was pared by 5 bases and J by 5 bases, with 12 bases between. CDR1 and CDR2 from the germline V gene are PRHDT and FYEKMQ (reference sequence). The CDR3 loop is CASSPGRRTEAFF. CDR3 sequence (DNA): TGTGCCAGCAGCCCAGGGCGGCGGACTGAAGCTTTCTTT. Using reference TRBV13 and TRBJ1-1 for the parts outside the CDR3, the full variable domain is AAGVIQSPRHLIKEKRETATLKCYPIPRHDTVYWYQQGPGQDPQFLISFYEKMQSDKGSIPDRFSAQQFSDYHSELNMSSLELGDSALYFCASSPGRRTEAFFGQGTRLTVV.

The chain has TRBV10-3 and TRBJ2-5; 7 bases are a match to TRBD2. V shed 7 bases and J 4 bases; nucleotides not matched to a gene: 6. The CDR3 extends over 13 amino acids. The germline V gene encodes CDR1 ENHRY and CDR2 SYGVKD. The CDR3 DNA reads TGTGCCATCACCCGGGGGGATGGAGAGACCCAGTACTTC. Translation gives CAITRGDGETQYF.

This clone has a single count. This chain joins TRBV7-9 and TRBJ1-1; D unclear. Trimming removed 1 base at V and 3 bases at J, with 9 bases between. Germline assignment: CDR1 SEHNR and CDR2 FQNEAQ (reference sequence). There are 14 residues in the CDR3. The CDR3 sequence is CASSLVEAHTEAFF. CDR3 nucleotides: TGTGCCAGCAGCTTAGTTGAAGCTCACACTGAAGCTTTCTTT.

The CDR3, as DNA: TGTGCCAGCAGGACCGGGACAGGGGGCGGTGTGGGGCAGTACTTC. This gives the protein CASRTGTGGGVGQYF. This chain connects TRBV5-5 to TRBJ2-7; TRBD1 matches at 12 bases. CDR3 size: 15 residues. CDR1 is SGHKS, CDR2 YYEKEE, per germline (reference sequence). Unmatched junction bases numbered 12, after V lost 5 bases and J lost 9 bases.

This clone appeared once. This chain joins TRBV11-2 and TRBJ1-2, with D possibly being TRBD1 (6 bases). CDR3 size: 15 residues. V was shortened by 0 bases and J by 5 bases, with 13 bases between the two germline ends. CDR1 and CDR2 (germline): SGHAT, FQNNGV. CDR3 amino acids: CASSLEGGRRYGYTF. The DNA for the CDR3 is TGTGCCAGCAGCTTAGAGGGGGGGCGCCGATATGGCTACACCTTC. The variable domain in full, completed from reference TRBV11-2 and TRBJ1-2, reads EAGVAQSPRYKIIEKRQSVAFWCNPISGHATLYWYQQILGQGPKLLIQFQNNGVVDDSQLPKDRFSAERLKGVDSTLKIQPAKLEDSAVYLCASSLEGGRRYGYTFGSGTRLTVV.

The chain uses TRBV7-8 and TRBJ1-1; 7 bases agree with TRBD1. Germline V gives CDR1 SGHVS, CDR2 FQNEAQ. The CDR3 has 14 amino acids. V was clipped by 4 bases and J by 6 bases; unmatched bases: 8. CDR3 nucleotide sequence: TGTGCCAGCAGCTACGAACGGGACAGCGCTGAAGCTTTCTTT. Protein: CASSYERDSAEAFF.

As DNA, the CDR3 is TGTGCCAGCACCCCGCAGGGGGCGTTAGGCACGCAGTATTTT. Its protein product is CASTPQGALGTQYF. The chain recombines TRBV7-2 with TRBJ2-3; TRBD1 matches 8 bases. Germline V gives CDR1 SGHTA, CDR2 FQGNSA. The CDR3 extends over 14 amino acids. J was trimmed by 9 bases and V by 7 bases; bases with no gene match: 12.

This clone has more than one count but fewer than ten. The chain employs TRBV15 and TRBJ2-6; D is undetermined. The germline CDR1 and CDR2 sequences are LNHNV and YYDKDF (reference sequence). Deletions cut 4 bases from V and 1 base from J, with 8 bases between. The CDR3 spans 15 residues. The CDR3 DNA reads TGTGCCACCAGCAATGTCAATTCTGGGGCCAACGTCCTGACTTTC. It codes for CATSNVNSGANVLTF.

The genes are TRBV7-9 and TRBJ1-1; weak D call: TRBD1 (5 bases). V shed 5 bases and J shed 1 base, with 11 bases lying between them. Germline V CDR1 and CDR2: SEHNR, FQNEAQ (reference sequence). This CDR3 spans 14 amino acids. The CDR3 DNA sequence: TGTGCCAGCAGCATCTTGGGGGGGAACACTGAAGCTTTCTTT. This translates into CASSILGGNTEAFF. The variable domain in full, with the rest retrieved from reference TRBV7-9 and TRBJ1-1, is DTGVSQNPRHKITKRGQNVTFRCDPISEHNRLYWYRQTLGQGPEFLTYFQNEAQLEKSRLLSDRFSAERPKGSFSTLEIQRTEQGDSAMYLCASSILGGNTEAFFGQGTRLTVV.

This clone was seen only a few times. V is TRBV5-8 and J is TRBJ1-1, with a tentative D call TRBD1 (6 bases). Germline CDR1 reads SGHTS; CDR2 reads YDEGEE. The CDR3 has 15 amino acids. The V gene lost 3 bases and the J gene lost 1 base, with 13 bases spanning the gap. The CDR3 here is CASSSGQGTNTEAFF. Written as DNA, the CDR3 is TGTGCCAGCAGCTCCGGCCAGGGGACGAACACTGAAGCTTTCTTT.

This clone has just one count. The V and J genes are TRBV7-2 and TRBJ1-5; D is undetermined. In germline, CDR1 is SGHTA, CDR2 FQGNSA. The CDR3 covers 14 residues. V gave up 3 bases and J gave up 1 base, with 7 bases separating them. CDR3 nucleotide sequence: TGTGCCAGCAGCTTCACACAAAGCAATCAGCCCCAGCATTTT. Translating it yields CASSFTQSNQPQHF.

CDR3 sequence: CAWNRPANYGYTF. DNA of the CDR3: TGTGCCTGGAACAGGCCGGCTAACTATGGCTACACCTTC. The chain is built from TRBV30 and TRBJ1-2; D is perhaps TRBD1 (5 bases). V shed 4 bases and J shed 0 bases, with 9 bases lying between them. The CDR3 sequence is 13 residues long. Germline loops: CDR1 GTSNPN, CDR2 SVGIG (reference sequence).

V and J are TRBV11-2 and TRBJ2-5, with 10 bases lining up with TRBD2. The germline CDR1 and CDR2 sequences are SGHAT and FQNNGV. Germline trimming cut 1 base from V and 6 bases from J; bases unmatched to any gene: 14. The CDR3 covers 18 residues. CDR3 sequence: CASSLAYSSGSLGKTQYF. The CDR3 coding sequence is TGTGCCAGCAGCTTAGCGTATTCTAGCGGGAGTTTAGGAAAGACCCAGTACTTC.

The CDR3 DNA is TGCGCCAGCAGCCAAGTACCGCCGCAGGGCTACACCTTC. Its translation: CASSQVPPQGYTF. V gene TRBV4-3 combines with J gene TRBJ1-2; no clear D. The length of the CDR3 is 13 residues. Germline V gene lookup returns CDR1 LGHNA and CDR2 YSLEER. Trimming removed 1 base from V and 8 bases from J, with 11 bases in between.

J is TRBJ2-5 and V is TRBV5-1, with 8 bases aligning to TRBD2. Germline V CDR1 and CDR2: SGHRS, YFSETQ. J was trimmed by 5 bases and V by 4 bases; bases with no gene match: 7. There are 14 residues in the CDR3. DNA of the CDR3: TGCGCCAGCAGCCGAGCGGGAGTCTGGGAGACCCAGTACTTC. It specifies CASSRAGVWETQYF.

V gene TRBV7-9 combines with J gene TRBJ1-1, with D perhaps TRBD1 (5 bases). Trimming shortened V by 11 bases and J by 4 bases, and 17 bases separated the two germline ends. The germline V gene has CDR1 SEHNR and CDR2 FQNEAQ (reference sequence). This CDR3 contains 13 residues. The CDR3 DNA reads as TGTGCCGGAACCCCTCGGGGGGGCACTGAAGCTTTCTTT. Its translation: CAGTPRGGTEAFF.